The TCR beta chain under discussion was sequenced for a study of CD8 T cells in Susac syndrome. Points from the study as a whole: Susac-specific public clones were found in total CD8+ and CD8+ TEMRA repertoires, numbering approximately 16 and five, respectively. Only a relatively small number of individuals were included in the TCR sequencing and HLA analysis.

Germline V gene sequence: CDR1 KGHSH, CDR2 LQKENI. V was cut by 3 bases and J by 0 bases, with 11 bases left in between. The CDR3 runs 15 residues. On this clonotype: Its specificity is unknown.

When the RNA was reverse transcribed, random hexamers were used with an input of roughly 0.45 to 1 ug. From the immunoSEQ multiplex PCR reads, TCRdb called clonotypes with MiXCR, one entry per CDR3 protein. The sample shows approximately 190,000 distinct CDR3 sequences, over 90% of them seen only once. V is TRBV18 and J is TRBJ1-2; no reliable D call. The source material was CD8+ T cells from PBMCs. The TCR was taken from a human donor with Susac syndrome. CDR3 sequence: CASSPQEVSNYGYTF. The CDR3 DNA is TGTGCCAGCTCACCCCAGGAGGTCTCTAACTATGGCTACACCTTC.